The 3 T cell receptor beta chains below come from one sample, sequenced in a study of OX40 agonist ivuxolimab in advanced cancers. TCRdb's copy holds only in-frame clones and misses some; the assay was immunoSEQ multiplex PCR. The sample has 45,000 to 60,000 clones; 85% to 90% are singletons. Material: CD4+ or CD8+ T cells sorted from blood, obtained in a trial of the OX40 agonist ivuxolimab. Every receptor here comes from an adult with an advanced solid tumor such as melanoma, head and neck, liver or kidney cancer.

The V gene is TRBV5-6, the J gene TRBJ1-5, with TRBD1 matching over 7 bases. The CDR3 contains 15 residues. Germline V gene lookup returns CDR1 SGHDT and CDR2 YYEEEE. V shed 0 bases, J shed 6 bases, and the junction held 6 bases outside the gene matches. The CDR3 bases are TGTGCCAGCAGCTTGGCCCAGGGGGTATTTCAGCCCCAGCATTTT. It yields the protein CASSLAQGVFQPQHF.

The chain has TRBV4-1 and TRBJ2-1, with TRBD2 matching 7 bases. Trimming took 1 base from V and 1 from J; bases not matched to a gene: 4. Per the germline V gene, CDR1 is MGHRA and CDR2 is YSYEKL. The CDR3 loop spans 16 amino acids. CDR3 region: CASSQGRERSYNEQFF. CDR3 coding DNA: TGCGCCAGCAGCCAAGGGCGGGAGCGGTCCTACAATGAGCAGTTCTTC.

The genes are TRBV6-5 and TRBJ1-5; D is ambiguous. Germline CDR1 is MNHEY and CDR2 is SVGAGI. The CDR3 sequence is 13 residues long. Trimming took 5 bases from V and 11 from J, leaving 16 bases between them. CDR3 in DNA: TGTGCCAGCAGTCAAACCCCGCGAAGGACCCAGCATTTT. It encodes CASSQTPRRTQHF.